The 12 T cell receptor beta chains presented below share a single source sample, sequenced in a study of metastatic and nonmetastatic thyroid tumors. TCRdb used MiXCR to call clones anew from the PCR reads. The sample yields 30,000 to 50,000 clones, under 20% seen once. Every patient was untreated before thyroid surgery. Sequencing was carried out using tumor tissue. These receptor sequences come from a female donor with papillary thyroid cancer or a benign thyroid nodule (not recorded which). Some clones in this sample may be carry-over from other donors' samples.

This clone showed up many times. The chain links TRBV10-3 to TRBJ2-7; TRBD2 aligns across 10 bases. V dropped 6 bases and J dropped 1; count of bases not matched to a gene: 12. The CDR3 consists of 17 residues. Germline CDR1 and CDR2: ENHRY and SYGVKD. DNA for the CDR3: TGTGCCATCAGCGGACTAGCGGTTAGAGTGGAGTCCTACGAGCAGTACTTC. Translation gives CAISGLAVRVESYEQYF.

Regarding this clone: A much bigger clone sits one base away, suggesting this may be a read error. The rearrangement uses TRBV7-2 and TRBJ2-3; D is unclear. Looked up from germline, CDR1 is SGHTA and CDR2 is FQGNSA. CDR3 length: 14 amino acids. Trimming took 3 bases from V and 1 from J, leaving 8 bases between them. The CDR3 DNA follows: TGTGCCAGCAGCTTTCTGATTGGCACAGATACGCAGTATTTT. Its translation is CASSFLIGTDTQYF.

In this sample, this clone turned up many times. V gene TRBV6-1 combines with J gene TRBJ2-1; TRBD2 matches at 9 bases. CDR1 is MNHNS and CDR2 is SASEGT in the germline V gene. Trimming removed 6 bases from V and 10 bases from J; junction bases left unmatched: 7. The CDR3 is 13 residues long. The CDR3 protein is CASRPGLAKEQFF. The CDR3 coding sequence is TGTGCCAGCAGACCGGGACTAGCAAAGGAGCAGTTCTTC.

This clone has at least ten counts. V usage is TRBV12-3 or TRBV12-4 and J usage is TRBJ2-2; possible D gene TRBD1, 5 bases. Trimming removed 6 bases at V and 2 bases at J, with 13 bases between. CDR3 length: 15 amino acids. The CDR3 spells CASRISTGNTGELFF. In DNA, the CDR3 is TGTGCCAGCAGAATATCCACAGGAAACACCGGGGAGCTGTTTTTT.

In this sample, this clone turned up a few times. A much bigger clone sits one base away, suggesting this may be a read error. Distinct nucleotide sequences in the sample also encode this CDR3. The rearrangement uses TRBV20-1 and TRBJ2-2; D uncertain. The germline gives CDR1 DFQATT, CDR2 SNEGSKA (reference sequence). This CDR3 contains 14 residues. V lost 7 bases, J lost 6 bases, and 18 bases lay in between. The CDR3 DNA reads as TGCAGTGTTCTCAGTCCCTACGGGTCCGGGGAGCTGTTTTTT. Translating it yields CSVLSPYGSGELFF.

This clone has a count of ten or more. The chain recombines TRBV28 with TRBJ2-5; 7 nucleotides align to TRBD2. CDR3 length: 15 amino acids. The germline V gene encodes CDR1 MDHEN and CDR2 SYDVKM. V lost 8 bases, J lost 1 base, and 10 bases stayed unmatched. The CDR3 spells CASSEGGAFQETQYF. In DNA form, the CDR3 reads TGTGCCAGCTCTGAGGGAGGGGCGTTCCAAGAGACCCAGTACTTC.

This clone occurred many times. The V gene is TRBV6-2 or TRBV6-3, the J gene TRBJ2-6, with TRBD1 matching 7 bases. The CDR3 length is 17 residues. Germline V gene sequence: CDR1 MNHEY, CDR2 SVGEGT. The V and J ends lost 4 bases and 3 bases, in that order; junction bases with no gene match: 9. The CDR3 DNA is TGTGCCAGCAGTTCACCGACAGGGCTATATGGGGCCAACGTCCTGACTTTC. Amino acids: CASSSPTGLYGANVLTF.

In its sample, this clone was seen once. The V gene is TRBV20-1, the J gene TRBJ1-1, with a tentative D call TRBD1 (6 bases). Germline loops: CDR1 DFQATT, CDR2 SNEGSKA (reference sequence). V was trimmed by 6 bases and J by 3 bases, leaving 14 bases between them. The CDR3 consists of 13 residues. CDR3 DNA sequence: TGCAGTGCGGGCAGGGGTGAGGACACTGAAGCTTTCTTT. Protein product: CSAGRGEDTEAFF.

The chain uses TRBV19 and TRBJ2-7, with 7 bases matching TRBD1. Germline loops: CDR1 LNHDA, CDR2 SQIVND (reference sequence). The J segment lost 2 bases and the V segment lost 1 base, leaving 5 bases of the junction unmatched. The CDR3 contains 15 residues. CDR3 in amino acids: CASSIGQGVTYEQYF. For the CDR3, the DNA is TGTGCCAGTAGTATAGGACAGGGTGTTACCTACGAGCAGTACTTC.

This rearrangement joins TRBV12-3 or TRBV12-4 to TRBJ2-1, with 7 bases matching TRBD1. Trimming took 6 bases from V and 5 from J; bases not matched to a gene: 7. CDR3 length: 14 residues. The CDR3 here is CASSLRTGDNEQFF. The CDR3 region has the DNA TGTGCCAGCAGCCTAAGGACAGGTGACAATGAGCAGTTCTTC.

Concerning this clone itself: This sequence may be a read error, since a much larger clone differs from it by one base. Other DNA variants within this sample encode the same CDR3. The V and J genes are TRBV7-2 and TRBJ1-1, with 7 bases that match TRBD1. This CDR3 has 12 amino acids. The germline V gene has CDR1 SGHTA and CDR2 FQGNSA. V lost 4 bases and J lost 14; bases outside the gene matches: 10. CDR3 residues: CASSWTGLGAFF. CDR3 nucleotides: TGTGCCAGCAGCTGGACAGGCCTTGGAGCCTTCTTT.

This clone has at least ten counts. This sequence joins TRBV12-3 or TRBV12-4 and TRBJ1-5; D remains ambiguous. V gave up 6 bases and J gave up 5 bases, with 14 bases separating them. This CDR3 is 14 amino acids long. The CDR3 bases are TGTGCCAGCAGGGGCGAGGGTTCCCATCAGCCCCAGCATTTT. Translation gives CASRGEGSHQPQHF.